At least ten counts were recorded for the clone carrying this TCR beta chain. This specimen comes from a study of human T cells and chemical hapten exposure. For the study at large: For sensitization, 2% DPC was applied to an approximately 2 cm by approximately 2 cm patch of upper inner arm skin. Variability of per-sample TCR yields stemmed mainly from small differences in pooled library volume.

TCRdb redid the calling of the RACE reads with MiXCR, one entry per CDR3 protein. The table records tens of thousands of distinct CDR3 sequences, roughly 10% of them present only once. The time point: patch test 1, 2 weeks after DPC sensitization. Documented treatment: therapeutic diphenylcyclopropenone sensitization with weekly scalp DPC. The CDR3 length is 16 residues. The V gene's germline CDR1 is DFQATT and CDR2 SNEGSKA (reference sequence). Trimming took 6 bases from V and 0 from J, leaving 18 bases between them. Here the sequenced sample was whole blood, taken in connection with sensitization to the hapten diphenylcyclopropenone (DPC). The clonotype originates from a man between 40 and 49 years old with alopecia areata. Some clones in this sample may be carry-over from other donors' samples. The chain carries TRBV20-1 and TRBJ1-5; D remains unclear. Here the CDR3 DNA reads TGCAGTGCCATTTCAAATCCCTCGTATAGCAATCAGCCCCAGCATTTT. Its protein is CSAISNPSYSNQPQHF.